A selection of T cell receptor beta chains follows, all from one sample in a study of cytomegalovirus exposure and HLA in healthy donors. Only in-frame clones appear in the TCRdb table, and some are missing; sequencing was by immunoSEQ multiplex PCR. The sample lists about 140,000 clones, almost 85% occurring once. The sequencing input was PBMCs. Every receptor here comes from a woman aged 25 to 39 in good health and CMV-seronegative. The CDR3 runs from the conserved cysteine through the conserved F or W. The D gene is left open where the match is weak. Clone size is not always given. Where it is, it says once, few, many or a class for expanded clones.

abundance	j_gene	len	v_gene	d_gene	CDR3nt	CDR3aa
NA	TRBJ2-7	13	TRBV2	NA	TGTGCCAGCAGTCCGGGACATTCTTACGAGCAGTACTTC	CASSPGHSYEQYF
NA	TRBJ1-3	15	TRBV5-8	NA	TGTGCCAGCAGCCCGAGACAGAGCTCTGGAAACACCATATATTTT	CASSPRQSSGNTIYF
NA	TRBJ2-3	15	TRBV7-3	NA	TGTGCCAGCAGCTTCGAGGGGGATACGGCAGATACGCAGTATTTT	CASSFEGDTADTQYF
NA	TRBJ1-1	12	TRBV10-3	NA	TGTGCCATCAGCCGTCAGGGGACCGAAGCTTTCTTT	CAISRQGTEAFF
few	TRBJ2-7	12	TRBV30	NA	TGTGCCTGGAGCCCAACTAGAACCGAGCAGTACTTC	CAWSPTRTEQYF
NA	TRBJ1-6	16	TRBV7-9	NA	TGTGCCAGCAGGAAACTGGACAGAATTAATAATTCACCCCTCCACTTT	CASRKLDRINNSPLHF
NA	TRBJ2-1	13	TRBV27	NA	TGTGCCAGCAGTTCCGGACTCCGAGGTGAGCAGTTCTTC	CASSSGLRGEQFF
once	TRBJ1-1	17	TRBV4-1	TRBD1	TGCGCCAGCAGCCAAGATGCGGCAGGGGGCGAGGGGATTGAAGCTTTCTTT	CASSQDAAGGEGIEAFF
NA	TRBJ1-1	15	TRBV5-1	TRBD1	TGCGCCAGCAGCATACAGACAGGGCGGAACACTGAAGCTTTCTTT	CASSIQTGRNTEAFF
few	TRBJ1-5	14	TRBV2	NA	TGTGCCAGCAGCGGCCCAGGGGTCAATCAGCCCCAGCATTTT	CASSGPGVNQPQHF
NA	TRBJ2-3	14	TRBV27	NA	TGTGCCAGCAGTCCCCGGGACTGGACAGATACGCAGTATTTT	CASSPRDWTDTQYF
NA	TRBJ2-3	16	TRBV7-8	NA	TGTGCCAGCAGCTTAGCCTTCAGCGGGCTCACAGATACGCAGTATTTT	CASSLAFSGLTDTQYF
NA	TRBJ1-3	15	TRBV7-2	TRBD1	TGTGCCAGCAGCTCCCAGACAGGGGGTGGAAACACCATATATTTT	CASSSQTGGGNTIYF
few	TRBJ2-7	15	TRBV5-1	TRBD2	TGCGCCAGCAGCCTCACCGGGACTAGCGGGGGCGAGCAGTACTTC	CASSLTGTSGGEQYF
NA	TRBJ2-1	14	TRBV2	TRBD1	TGTGCCAGCAGACCGACAGGGCGGACGGATGAGCAGTTCTTC	CASRPTGRTDEQFF
few	TRBJ2-7	17	TRBV5-6	NA	TGTGCCAGCACGGGCTTGGCTTGGGGGGGCCGTTCCTACGAGCAGTACTTC	CASTGLAWGGRSYEQYF
NA	TRBJ2-1	16	TRBV4-1	TRBD2	TGCGCCAGCAGCCCTGCCCCGGCGGGGGGGCTAAATGAGCAGTTCTTC	CASSPAPAGGLNEQFF
few	TRBJ1-6	14	TRBV27	NA	TGTGCCAGCAGTTTTGGGGCTAGGGGATCACCCCTCCACTTT	CASSFGARGSPLHF
NA	TRBJ2-5	15	TRBV7-9	NA	TGTGCCAGCAGCCGTCCAAAATCTGGGGGCGAGACCCAGTACTTC	CASSRPKSGGETQYF
NA	TRBJ2-5	12	TRBV19	NA	TGTGCCAGTAGTCAGTACCAAGAGACCCAGTACTTC	CASSQYQETQYF
once	TRBJ2-1	15	TRBV10-3	NA	TGTGCCATCAGTGTGGCTAGTAGCTCCTACAATGAGCAGTTCTTC	CAISVASSSYNEQFF
NA	TRBJ1-1	13	TRBV11-2	TRBD1	TGTGCCAGCAGCGTCGACAGGGTTGCTGAAGCTTTCTTT	CASSVDRVAEAFF
NA	TRBJ2-7	14	TRBV5-4	TRBD1	TGTGCCAGCAGCGCGGGACAGGGAGAAGTTGAGCAGTACTTC	CASSAGQGEVEQYF
once	TRBJ1-4	11	TRBV11-2	NA	TGTGCCAGCAGCTTAAACAGGCGACTGTTTTTT	CASSLNRRLFF
few	TRBJ1-1	9	TRBV20-1	NA	TGCAGTGCGTTAGCTGAAGCTTTCTTT	CSALAEAFF
few	TRBJ2-2	15	TRBV19	NA	TGTGCCAGTAGTAAGACAGGAACGAACACCGGGGAGCTGTTTTTT	CASSKTGTNTGELFF
NA	TRBJ2-1	15	TRBV5-4	TRBD2	TGTGCCAGCAGCTTGAGCACTAGCGGAAACAATGAGCAGTTCTTC	CASSLSTSGNNEQFF
NA	TRBJ1-6	15	TRBV10-3	NA	TGTGCCATCCGTCCCCGGGGGAGCCCTAGTTCACCCCTCCACTTT	CAIRPRGSPSSPLHF
NA	TRBJ2-1	15	TRBV27	TRBD2	TGTGCCAGCAGGGTGGGGACTACTTCCTACAATGAGCAGTTCTTC	CASRVGTTSYNEQFF
NA	TRBJ1-2	13	TRBV9	NA	TGTGCCAGCAGGCTTCCGGGGAGTCATGGCTACACCTTC	CASRLPGSHGYTF
NA	TRBJ2-7	13	TRBV12-5	NA	TGTGCTAGTGGACTACAGGGAGCCCACGAGCAGTACTTC	CASGLQGAHEQYF
few	TRBJ2-7	13	TRBV10-1	NA	TGCGCCAGCATTTCGGGATGTCGTAGGGCCCGGTACTTC	CASISGCRRARYF
NA	TRBJ1-1	14	TRBV2	NA	TGTGCCAGCAGTCGCTCTTTAGCAAACACTGAAGCTTTCTTT	CASSRSLANTEAFF